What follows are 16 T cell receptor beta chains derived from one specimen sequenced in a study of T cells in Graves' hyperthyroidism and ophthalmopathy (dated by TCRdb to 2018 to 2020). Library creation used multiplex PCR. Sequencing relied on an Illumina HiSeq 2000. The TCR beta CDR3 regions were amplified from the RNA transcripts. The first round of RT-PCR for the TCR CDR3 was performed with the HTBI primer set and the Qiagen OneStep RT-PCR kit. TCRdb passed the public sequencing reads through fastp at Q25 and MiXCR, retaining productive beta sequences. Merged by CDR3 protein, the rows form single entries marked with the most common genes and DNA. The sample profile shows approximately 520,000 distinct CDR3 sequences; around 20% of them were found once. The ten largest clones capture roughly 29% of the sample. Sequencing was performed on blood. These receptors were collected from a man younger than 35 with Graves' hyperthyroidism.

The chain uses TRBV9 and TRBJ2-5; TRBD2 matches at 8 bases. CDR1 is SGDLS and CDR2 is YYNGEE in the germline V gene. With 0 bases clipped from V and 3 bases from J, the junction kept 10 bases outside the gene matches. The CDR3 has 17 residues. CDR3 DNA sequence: TGTGCCAGCAGCGTAGGCGAGGAGTGGCGGGGGGAAGAGACCCAGTACTTC. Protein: CASSVGEEWRGEETQYF.

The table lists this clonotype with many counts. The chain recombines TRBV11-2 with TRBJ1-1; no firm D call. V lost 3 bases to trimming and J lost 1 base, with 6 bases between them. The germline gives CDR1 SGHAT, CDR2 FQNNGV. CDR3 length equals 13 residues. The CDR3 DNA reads TGTGCCAGCAGCTTCCAGGCGAACACTGAAGCTTTCTTT. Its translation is CASSFQANTEAFF.

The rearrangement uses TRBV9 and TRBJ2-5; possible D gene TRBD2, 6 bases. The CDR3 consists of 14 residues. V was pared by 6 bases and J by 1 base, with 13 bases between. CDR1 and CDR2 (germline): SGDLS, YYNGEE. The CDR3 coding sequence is TGTGCCAGCAACTCCTTCGGGAGCCAAGAGACCCAGTACTTC. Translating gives CASNSFGSQETQYF.

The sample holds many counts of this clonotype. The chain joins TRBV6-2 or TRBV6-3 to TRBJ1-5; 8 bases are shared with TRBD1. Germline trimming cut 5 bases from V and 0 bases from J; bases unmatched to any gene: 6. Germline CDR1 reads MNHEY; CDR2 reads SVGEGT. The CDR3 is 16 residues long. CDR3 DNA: TGTGCCAGCAGTGTCCGGACAGGGAATAGCAATCAGCCCCAGCATTTT. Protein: CASSVRTGNSNQPQHF.

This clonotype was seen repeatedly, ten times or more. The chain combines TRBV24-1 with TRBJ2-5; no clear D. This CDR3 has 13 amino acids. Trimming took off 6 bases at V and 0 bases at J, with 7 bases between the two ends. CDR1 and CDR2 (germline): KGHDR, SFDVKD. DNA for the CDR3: TGTGCCACCAGTCTAGGCAACCAAGAGACCCAGTACTTC. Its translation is CATSLGNQETQYF.

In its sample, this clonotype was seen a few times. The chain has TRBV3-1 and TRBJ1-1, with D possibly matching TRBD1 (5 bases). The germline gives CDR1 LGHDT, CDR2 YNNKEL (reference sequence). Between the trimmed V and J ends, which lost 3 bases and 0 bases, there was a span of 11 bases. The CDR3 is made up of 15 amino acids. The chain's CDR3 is CASSQGLDLNTEAFF. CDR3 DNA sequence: TGTGCCAGCAGCCAGGGGCTAGACCTGAACACTGAAGCTTTCTTT.

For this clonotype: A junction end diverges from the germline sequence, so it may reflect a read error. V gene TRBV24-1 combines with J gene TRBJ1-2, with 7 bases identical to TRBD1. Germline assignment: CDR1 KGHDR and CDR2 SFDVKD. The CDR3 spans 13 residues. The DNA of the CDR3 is TGTGCCACCAGTGGCCGGGACAGCAATGGCTGCACCTTC. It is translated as CATSGRDSNGCTF.

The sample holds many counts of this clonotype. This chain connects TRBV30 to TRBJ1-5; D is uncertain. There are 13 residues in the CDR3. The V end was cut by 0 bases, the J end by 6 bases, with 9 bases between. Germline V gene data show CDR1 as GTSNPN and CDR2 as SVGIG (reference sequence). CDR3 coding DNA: TGTGCCTGGAGTGTGGGTGGGAGTCAGCCCCAGCATTTT. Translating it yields CAWSVGGSQPQHF.

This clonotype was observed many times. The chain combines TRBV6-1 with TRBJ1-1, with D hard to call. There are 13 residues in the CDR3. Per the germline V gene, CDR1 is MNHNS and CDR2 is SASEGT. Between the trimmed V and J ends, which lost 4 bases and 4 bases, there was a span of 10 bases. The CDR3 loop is CASSGERATEAFF. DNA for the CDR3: TGTGCCAGCAGTGGGGAGAGGGCCACTGAAGCTTTCTTT.

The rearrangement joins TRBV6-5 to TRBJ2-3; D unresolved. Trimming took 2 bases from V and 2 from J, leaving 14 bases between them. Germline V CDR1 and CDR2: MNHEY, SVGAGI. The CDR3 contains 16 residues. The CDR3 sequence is CASSYPTADLTDTQYF. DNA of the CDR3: TGTGCCAGCAGTTACCCCACGGCGGACCTCACAGATACGCAGTATTTT.

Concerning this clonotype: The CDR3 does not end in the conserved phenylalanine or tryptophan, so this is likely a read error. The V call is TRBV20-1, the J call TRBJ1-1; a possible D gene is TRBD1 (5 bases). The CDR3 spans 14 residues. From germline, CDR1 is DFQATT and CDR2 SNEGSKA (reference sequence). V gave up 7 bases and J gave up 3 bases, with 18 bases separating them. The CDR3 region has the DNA TGCAGTGAGGGTGGGGCAGGGCGAGACACTGAAGCTTTCTTG. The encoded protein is CSEGGAGRDTEAFL.

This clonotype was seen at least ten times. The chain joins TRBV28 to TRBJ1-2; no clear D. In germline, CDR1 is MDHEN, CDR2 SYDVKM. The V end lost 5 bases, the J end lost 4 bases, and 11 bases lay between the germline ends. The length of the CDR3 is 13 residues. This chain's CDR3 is CASSDDGPYGYTF. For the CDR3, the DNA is TGTGCCAGCAGTGATGACGGACCCTATGGCTACACCTTC.

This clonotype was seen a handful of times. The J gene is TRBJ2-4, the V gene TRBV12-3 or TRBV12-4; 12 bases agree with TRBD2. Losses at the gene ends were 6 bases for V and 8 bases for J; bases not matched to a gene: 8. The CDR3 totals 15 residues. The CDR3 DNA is TGTGCCAGCAGACGACTAGCGGGGGCCGGGGACATTCAGTACTTC. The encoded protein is CASRRLAGAGDIQYF.

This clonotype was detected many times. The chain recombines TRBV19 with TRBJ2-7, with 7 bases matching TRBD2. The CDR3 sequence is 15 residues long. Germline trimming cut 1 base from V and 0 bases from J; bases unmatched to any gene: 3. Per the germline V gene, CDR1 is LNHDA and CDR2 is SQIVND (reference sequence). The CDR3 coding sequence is TGTGCCAGTAGTATAGGCGGGGGTGCCTCCTACGAGCAGTACTTC. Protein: CASSIGGGASYEQYF.

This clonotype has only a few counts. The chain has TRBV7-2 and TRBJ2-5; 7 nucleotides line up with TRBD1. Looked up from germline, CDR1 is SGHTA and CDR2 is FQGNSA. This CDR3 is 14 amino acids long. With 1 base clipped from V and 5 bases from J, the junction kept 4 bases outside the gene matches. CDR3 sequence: CASSLGSRGETQYF. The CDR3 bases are TGTGCCAGCAGCTTAGGGAGCAGGGGGGAGACCCAGTACTTC.

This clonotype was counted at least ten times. In nucleotides, the CDR3 is TGTGCCAGCAGTTCCCCCGGGTCGTGGGGGGAAAGAAAATACGAGCAGTACTTC. It specifies CASSSPGSWGERKYEQYF. The chain recombines TRBV28 with TRBJ2-7; D possibly corresponds to TRBD2 (6 bases). Germline-derived CDR1 and CDR2 are MDHEN and SYDVKM. Trimming left V 4 bases short and J 4 bases short, with 26 bases between. The CDR3 is 18 amino acids.